The present entry profiles one TCR beta chain with its context. This sample was included in a study of blood T cell repertoires in COVID-19. In the study overall: The United States, Italy and Spain supplied acute and convalescent COVID-19 samples.

Clones were sequenced by immunoSEQ multiplex PCR, and TCRdb holds only the in-frame ones, with some missing. In the table there are about 260,000 clones, 86% of which are singletons. V was shortened by 3 bases and J by 11 bases, with 16 bases between the two germline ends. This CDR3 has 13 amino acids. The chain links TRBV12-3 or TRBV12-4 to TRBJ1-1; D is uncertain. Sequencing was carried out using peripheral blood. The source of this sequence is a man under 40 with active or convalescent COVID-19. The CDR3 DNA reads as TGTGCCAGCAGTTTGCGGGGTGAAGTCTTTGCTTTCTTT. Translated, it gives CASSLRGEVFAFF.